A selection of T cell receptor beta chains follows, all from one sample in a study of graft-versus-host responses after intestinal transplantation. Sequenced by immunoSEQ multiplex PCR; TCRdb stores in-frame clones only, minus some. The table has some 27,000 clones, approximately 95% seen once. The sample was PBMCs, taken 18 days after transplant. These receptors were taken from a human patient who received an intestinal transplant, so some T cells may come from the graft donor. CDR3s include the opening cysteine and the closing phenylalanine or tryptophan. A D gene is named only where the DNA matches it firmly. Clone size is not always given. Where it is, it says once, few, many or a class for expanded clones.

TRBJ1-1 TRBV19 - - TGTGCCAGTAGTATAGGCTTGATAGGTAAAGCCGCTGAAGCTTTCTTT CASSIGLIGKAAEAFF
TRBJ2-3 TRBV30 - TRBD2 TGTGCCTGGAGTGTATCTAGCGGCTGGACAGATACGCAGTATTTT CAWSVSSGWTDTQYF
TRBJ2-3 TRBV2 once TRBD2 TGTGCCTGCTGGACTAGCGGCACAGATACGCAGTATTTT CACWTSGTDTQYF
TRBJ2-5 TRBV4-1 - TRBD2 TGCGCCAGCAGCCAAGCGGGTGGGGGGGGAGAGACCCAGTACTTC CASSQAGGGGETQYF
TRBJ2-7 TRBV10-1 - - TGCGCCAGCAGGAGGGCTTCACGGGACGAGCAGTACTTC CASRRASRDEQYF
TRBJ2-1 TRBV27 - - TGTGCCAGCAGTTTGGACCACTACAATGAGCAGTTCTTC CASSLDHYNEQFF
TRBJ1-1 TRBV29-1 - - TGCAGCGTTGGGGGTGGACTGAACACTGAAGCTTTCTTT CSVGGGLNTEAFF
TRBJ2-5 TRBV5-5 - TRBD2 TGTGCCAGCAGCCACTGGTCTAGCGGGAACCAAGAGACCCAGTACTTC CASSHWSSGNQETQYF
TRBJ1-6 TRBV6-1 - - TGTGCCAGCACCGAAGGACATCAGAATTCACCCCTCCACTTT CASTEGHQNSPLHF
TRBJ1-3 TRBV4-1 once - TGCGCCAGCAGCCAAGATCCCGGGGAAAAGACCATATATTTT CASSQDPGEKTIYF
TRBJ2-5 TRBV11-2 - - TGTGCCAGCAGCTTTGTCGGGGCACAAGAGACCCAGTACTTC CASSFVGAQETQYF
TRBJ2-7 TRBV7-6 - TRBD1 TGTGCCAGCAGTCCAGCAGGGGGAGAGCAGTACTTC CASSPAGGEQYF
TRBJ2-7 TRBV7-6 - TRBD1 TGTGCCAGCAGCTTAGCGTCGGAGGGACAGGGCGCGCAGTACTTC CASSLASEGQGAQYF
TRBJ1-1 TRBV27 - - TGTGCCAGCAGTTTCGCAGCAGGAAACACTGAAGCTTTCTTT CASSFAAGNTEAFF
TRBJ2-1 TRBV7-9 - TRBD2 TGTGCCAGCAGCTCCGGGACTAGCGGGCCAATTAGGGAGCAGTTCTTC CASSSGTSGPIREQFF
TRBJ2-5 TRBV5-4 - TRBD2 TGTGCCAGCAGTGGGGGGGTTCCCGTCCAAGAGACCCAGTACTTC CASSGGVPVQETQYF
TRBJ1-2 TRBV4-1 - - TGCGCCAGCAGCCAAGAGGAAGGCTACCCCTATGGCTACACCTTC CASSQEEGYPYGYTF
TRBJ2-1 TRBV7-3 - - TGTGCCAGCAGCCCAGGACAGGAGCAGTTCTTC CASSPGQEQFF
TRBJ2-1 TRBV5-4 - - TGTGCCAGCAGCTACCGCGGGGGCGTCGATGAGCAGTTCTTC CASSYRGGVDEQFF
TRBJ2-1 TRBV2 - - TGTGCCAGCACGACAGTTGAAACCTACAATGAGCAGTTCTTC CASTTVETYNEQFF
TRBJ1-1 TRBV27 once - TGTGCCAGCAGTTTTACTTCCGTGACAGGGAACACTGAAGCTTTCTTT CASSFTSVTGNTEAFF
TRBJ2-1 TRBV2 - TRBD2 TGTGCCAGCCGGGGGGGCGATTACAATGAGCAGTTCTTC CASRGGDYNEQFF
TRBJ2-1 TRBV6-5 - TRBD2 TGTGCCAGCAGCCCCCATAGCGGGGGGGCCTATGAGCAGTTCTTC CASSPHSGGAYEQFF
TRBJ1-3 TRBV10-3 once - TGTGCCATCAGTGGACAGGCGATCTCTGGAAACACCATATATTTT CAISGQAISGNTIYF
TRBJ2-7 TRBV7-9 - TRBD1 TGTGCCAGCAGCTCCCTGGGACAGGGCCCCGACGAGCAGTACTTC CASSSLGQGPDEQYF
TRBJ2-3 TRBV11-1 - - TGTGCCAGCAGCACGCAGAGCACAGATACGCAGTATTTT CASSTQSTDTQYF
TRBJ1-5 TRBV4-1 - - TGCGCCAGCAGCCAAACTGGCCCCTGGACCCCAGAGCCCCAGCATTTT CASSQTGPWTPEPQHF
TRBJ2-7 TRBV27 - - TGTGCCAGCAGTTTGGGGGGCTACGAGCAGTACTTC CASSLGGYEQYF
TRBJ2-3 TRBV21-1 - - TGTGCCAGCATTTTTGCGGGGGAGAACACAGATACGCAGTATTTT CASIFAGENTDTQYF
TRBJ1-2 TRBV4-1 once - TGCGCCAGCAGCCAAGATTCAAGTTCAAGCTATGGCTACACCTTC CASSQDSSSSYGYTF
TRBJ1-2 TRBV6-1 - - TGTGCCAGCAGAGACGCCTTATCTTATGGCTACACCTTC CASRDALSYGYTF
TRBJ2-7 TRBV7-7 - - TGTGCCAGCAGCCCCAACTCAGGCCACTACGAGCAGTACTTC CASSPNSGHYEQYF
TRBJ2-1 TRBV30 - TRBD2 TGTGCCTGGAGAATAGGACTAGCCGCCTCCTACAATGAGCAGTTCTTC CAWRIGLAASYNEQFF
TRBJ2-5 TRBV6-1 - - TGTGCCAGCAGCATCCTTAGCGGATTCAAAGAGACCCAGTACTTC CASSILSGFKETQYF
TRBJ2-5 TRBV29-1 - TRBD1 TGCAGCGTTGAAGATGATTCTCAGGGGGACCAAGAGACCCAGTACTTC CSVEDDSQGDQETQYF
TRBJ1-1 TRBV20-1 - - TGCAGTGCTAGATCGGACACTGAAGCTTTCTTT CSARSDTEAFF
TRBJ2-3 TRBV5-6 - - TGTGCCAGCAGCCCAGACTCGCGACAGTACACAGATACGCAGTATTTT CASSPDSRQYTDTQYF
TRBJ1-4 TRBV12-1 - - TGTGCCAGCAGCTTTCTCAACCTCCAGGGGAGGTGGGGTGAAAAACTGTTTTTT CASSFLNLQGRWGEKLFF
TRBJ1-1 TRBV4-1 once - TGCGCCAGCAGCCAAGCAGGCCGGCTCAACACTGAAGCTTTCTTT CASSQAGRLNTEAFF
TRBJ1-1 TRBV7-9 - TRBD1 TGTGCCAGCAGCTTTCTTAGCGGTACAGGGGGTACGTCGAGTGAAGCTTTCTTT CASSFLSGTGGTSSEAFF
TRBJ2-7 TRBV19 - TRBD1 TGTGCCAGTAGCCCCGGACAGGGCGGGTCCTACGAGCAGTACTTC CASSPGQGGSYEQYF
TRBJ2-5 TRBV9 - TRBD2 TGTGCCAGCAGCGCCTCCTCGGGGGGAGCCCTAAGCGAGACCCAGTACTTC CASSASSGGALSETQYF
TRBJ2-5 TRBV15 - - TGTGCCACCAGCGGCGGACAGCAGGAGAGGGAGACCCAGTACTTC CATSGGQQERETQYF